Listed here is a single TCR beta chain. The antigen is not known. Time point noted: recipient sample about 28 days before transplant, after cytoreduction. These data belong to a study of T cell clonotyping in hematopoietic cell transplantation. The overall study: Recipients' pretransplant samples followed cytoreduction.

Assay used: immunoSEQ multiplex PCR; TCRdb lists only in-frame clones, some missing. The sample lists about 47,000 clones; roughly 80% were seen once. Study-level points and caveats: Few recipient clonotypes overlapped donors; over 95% were de novo at given depth. Graft donor and pretransplant recipient Inverse Simpson Index values predicted broader posttransplant TCR diversity.

The germline CDR1 and CDR2 sequences are MNHEY and SVGAGI. With 0 bases removed from V and 2 bases from J, the gap between germline ends came to 14 bases. This CDR3 is 16 amino acids long. The TCR was taken from a man in his 60s with myelodysplastic syndrome. Some clones in this sample may be carry-over from other donors' samples. The genes are TRBV6-5 and TRBJ2-7; D is tentatively TRBD1 or TRBD2 (6 bases each). The sequencing used peripheral blood mononuclear cells, collected before stem cell transplant. Written as DNA, the CDR3 is TGTGCCAGCAGTTACTCGATACCGGGGGCCCCCTACGAGCAGTACTTC. Translated: CASSYSIPGAPYEQYF.